The 17 T cell receptor beta chains reported below all come from one sample, sequenced in a study of shared clonotypes between healthy human individuals. Cells designated naive CD8 were CD45RO-negative and were positively selected for CCR7, with terminally differentiated effector memory CD45RA+ cells excluded. Clones were sequenced by immunoSEQ multiplex PCR, and TCRdb holds only the in-frame ones, with some missing. Among about 820,000 clones listed, 80% to 95% were seen once. The sample taken for sequencing was naive CD8+ T cells sorted from blood. The receptors originated from a man aged 30-40 years in good health.

The J gene is TRBJ2-3, the V gene TRBV28; perhaps TRBD2 as D (5 bases). The CDR3 consists of 15 residues. Germline lookup yields CDR1 MDHEN and CDR2 SYDVKM. V gave up 8 bases and J gave up 5 bases, with 20 bases separating them. The CDR3 is CASWGILAEVDTQYF. Written as DNA, the CDR3 is TGTGCCAGCTGGGGAATTCTTGCGGAGGTAGATACGCAGTATTTT.

The sample holds a few counts of this clone. The chain combines TRBV2 with TRBJ1-2; D remains ambiguous. The CDR3 is 12 residues long. Per the germline V gene, CDR1 is SNHLY and CDR2 is FYNNEI. V lost 3 bases and J lost 8, with 10 bases in between. CDR3 sequence reads: CASSDRHDGYTF. The CDR3 coding sequence is TGTGCCAGCAGTGATAGGCACGACGGCTACACCTTC.

The chain recombines TRBV11-2 with TRBJ2-5, with 7 bases matching TRBD2. V lost 8 bases to trimming and J lost 4 bases; unmatched junction nucleotides: 4. Per germline, CDR1 SGHAT and CDR2 FQNNGV. The CDR3 is 12 amino acids. The CDR3 here is CASREVPETQYF. The CDR3 DNA reads TGTGCCAGCCGGGAGGTACCAGAGACCCAGTACTTC.

The genes are TRBV4-2 and TRBJ2-7; the D gene could be TRBD1 or TRBD2 (5 bases each). Trimming left V 0 bases short and J 5 bases short, with 14 bases between. The CDR3 spans 15 residues. Per germline, CDR1 LGHNA and CDR2 YNFKEQ. The CDR3 here is CASSQDGAPGDEQYF. CDR3 coding DNA: TGTGCCAGCAGCCAAGATGGGGCCCCCGGGGACGAGCAGTACTTC.

The gene calls are TRBV6-1 and TRBJ2-7; TRBD1 agrees at 7 bases. The junction had 7 bases not matched to a gene; V was cut back by 2 bases and J by 0 bases. CDR3 length: 16 amino acids. Germline CDR1 MNHNS, CDR2 SASEGT. DNA of the CDR3: TGTGCCAGCAGTGAATCCCTGGGGACAGTCTCCTACGAGCAGTACTTC. This encodes CASSESLGTVSYEQYF.

The V and J genes are TRBV28 and TRBJ1-4, with TRBD1 matching 12 bases. This CDR3 is 16 amino acids long. The germline gives CDR1 MDHEN, CDR2 SYDVKM. Unmatched junction bases numbered 5, after V lost 3 bases and J lost 6 bases. The CDR3 loop reads CASSFRDRGLDEKLFF. As DNA, the CDR3 is TGTGCCAGCAGTTTCCGGGACAGGGGGCTAGATGAAAAACTGTTTTTT.

This sequence joins TRBV2 and TRBJ2-7; D is possibly TRBD2 (5 bases). Trimming took off 7 bases at V and 3 bases at J, with 16 bases between the two ends. The V gene's germline CDR1 is SNHLY and CDR2 FYNNEI. CDR3 length: 14 residues. In nucleotides, the CDR3 is TGTGCCAGCAATTCTTATCATCGGGGCTACGAGCAGTACTTC. This gives the protein CASNSYHRGYEQYF.

The chain has TRBV2 and TRBJ2-7; D tentatively fits TRBD1 or TRBD2 (5 bases each). The CDR3 has 15 residues. Deletions cut 4 bases from V and 3 bases from J, with 16 bases between. Germline CDR1 and CDR2: SNHLY and FYNNEI. CDR3: CASSVNRDLLYEQYF. The CDR3 nucleotides are TGTGCCAGCAGTGTCAACCGGGACCTGCTCTACGAGCAGTACTTC.

The chain couples TRBV27 to TRBJ1-5, with TRBD1 as a possible D gene (5 bases). The CDR3 has 13 amino acids. Germline V CDR1 and CDR2: MNHEY, SMNVEV (reference sequence). Trimming shortened V by 8 bases and J by 3 bases, and 11 bases separated the two germline ends. The chain's CDR3 is CASGTQNNQPQHF. The CDR3 coding sequence is TGTGCCAGCGGGACCCAGAACAATCAGCCCCAGCATTTT.

The count of this clone is one. The chain couples TRBV6-5 to TRBJ2-7; D is ambiguous. Per the germline V gene, CDR1 is MNHEY and CDR2 is SVGAGI. CDR3 length: 14 residues. V lost 2 bases, J lost 0 bases, and 8 bases lay in between. For the CDR3, the DNA is TGTGCCAGCAGTTACGATCACAGCTCCTACGAGCAGTACTTC. It translates to CASSYDHSSYEQYF.

The chain joins TRBV7-2 to TRBJ2-1; 9 bases align to TRBD2. Germline assignment: CDR1 SGHTA and CDR2 FQGNSA. CDR3 length equals 15 residues. Germline trimming cut 3 bases from V and 6 bases from J; bases unmatched to any gene: 6. This chain's CDR3 is CASSLRSGRLNEQFF. CDR3 nucleotide sequence: TGTGCCAGCAGCTTGAGGAGCGGGAGGCTCAATGAGCAGTTCTTC. Variable domain in full (rest from reference TRBV7-2 and TRBJ2-1): GAGVSQSPSNKVTEKGKDVELRCDPISGHTALYWYRQSLGQGLEFLIYFQGNSAPDKSGLPSDRFSAERTGGSVSTLTIQRTQQEDSAVYLCASSLRSGRLNEQFFGPGTRLTVL.

This rearrangement joins TRBV7-8 to TRBJ2-2; TRBD1 matches at 9 bases. The germline CDR1 and CDR2 sequences are SGHVS and FQNEAQ. The CDR3 contains 16 residues. Trimming at V came to 5 bases and at J to 5 bases, leaving 9 bases not matched to a gene. The CDR3 coding sequence is TGTGCCAGCAGCATACTACAGGGGGCGGTGACCGGGGAGCTGTTTTTT. It is translated as CASSILQGAVTGELFF.

V usage is TRBV27 and J usage is TRBJ2-1; D ambiguous. V lost 5 bases and J lost 3, with 8 bases in between. Germline V gives CDR1 MNHEY, CDR2 SMNVEV (reference sequence). This CDR3 has 13 residues. CDR3 sequence: CASSPMSYNEQFF. The CDR3 DNA sequence: TGTGCCAGCAGTCCAATGAGCTACAATGAGCAGTTCTTC.

The gene calls are TRBV10-3 and TRBJ2-2, with unresolved D. Germline assignment: CDR1 ENHRY and CDR2 SYGVKD. The CDR3 loop spans 11 amino acids. Trimming shortened V by 2 bases and J by 6 bases, and 1 base separated the two germline ends. For the CDR3, the DNA is TGTGCCATCAGTGAGCCCGGGGAGCTGTTTTTT. Its protein is CAISEPGELFF.

V gene TRBV7-7 combines with J gene TRBJ2-2; D could derive from TRBD1 or TRBD2 (5 bases each). The CDR3 extends over 14 amino acids. Germline V gives CDR1 SSHAT, CDR2 FNYEAQ (reference sequence). The CDR3 coding sequence is TGTGCTAGCGCCACGACAGAGAACACCGGGGAGCTGTTTTTT. This encodes CASATTENTGELFF.

The chain is built from TRBV7-8 and TRBJ1-2; D gene ambiguous. Trimming left V 1 base short and J 3 bases short, with 24 bases between. The CDR3 consists of 19 residues. Germline values: CDR1 SGHVS, CDR2 FQNEAQ. CDR3 sequence: CASSLEVPSSYRIHYGYTF. CDR3 DNA: TGTGCCAGCAGCTTAGAGGTCCCGTCTTCTTACAGAATCCACTATGGCTACACCTTC.

The J gene is TRBJ1-3, the V gene TRBV4-1; D remains ambiguous. Germline V gives CDR1 MGHRA, CDR2 YSYEKL. V was pared by 1 base and J by 2 bases, with 9 bases between. The CDR3 consists of 15 residues. The CDR3 is CASSQVPNPGNTIYF. The CDR3 DNA is TGCGCCAGCAGCCAAGTCCCGAATCCTGGAAACACCATATATTTT.